This T cell receptor beta chain was found in a study of prognosis after radiotherapy for stage I lung cancer. The study amplified the TCR beta CDR3 region from genomic DNA. This amplification was carried out by two rounds of multiplex PCR. First-round PCR amplification was performed with primers specific to each TRBV and TRBJ gene. TCRdb itself ran the multiplex PCR reads through MiXCR, one entry per CDR3 protein. The sample lists around 31,000 distinct CDR3 sequences, roughly 49% occurring once. The CDR3 extends over 14 amino acids. The junction had 6 bases not matched to a gene; V was cut back by 4 bases and J by 4 bases. Looked up from germline, CDR1 is SGHRS and CDR2 is YFSETQ.

The sample was PBMCs, taken before or after stereotactic body radiation therapy (not recorded which). V gene TRBV5-1 combines with J gene TRBJ2-7; 9 nucleotides align to TRBD1. The source of this sequence is a donor at least 50 years old with non-small cell lung cancer. As DNA, the CDR3 is TGCGCCAGCAGCCCTCGGACAGGGGTGTACGAGCAGTACTTC. Amino acids: CASSPRTGVYEQYF.